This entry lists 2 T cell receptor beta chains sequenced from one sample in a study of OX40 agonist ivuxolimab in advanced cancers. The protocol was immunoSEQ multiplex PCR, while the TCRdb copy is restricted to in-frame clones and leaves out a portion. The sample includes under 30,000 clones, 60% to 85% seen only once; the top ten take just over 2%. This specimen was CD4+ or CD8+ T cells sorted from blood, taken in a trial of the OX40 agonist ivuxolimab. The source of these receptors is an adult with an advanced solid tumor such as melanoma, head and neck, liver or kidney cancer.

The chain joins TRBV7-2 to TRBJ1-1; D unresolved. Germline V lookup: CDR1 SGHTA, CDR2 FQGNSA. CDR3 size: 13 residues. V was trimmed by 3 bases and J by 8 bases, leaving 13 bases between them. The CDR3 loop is CASSFLQRGEAFF. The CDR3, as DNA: TGTGCCAGCAGCTTTTTACAACGAGGAGAAGCTTTCTTT.

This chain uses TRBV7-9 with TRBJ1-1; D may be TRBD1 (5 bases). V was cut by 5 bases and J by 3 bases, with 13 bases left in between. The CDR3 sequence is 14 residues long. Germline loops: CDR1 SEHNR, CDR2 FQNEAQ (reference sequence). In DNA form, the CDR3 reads TGTGCCAGCAGCGCACAGACGGGGGACACTGAAGCTTTCTTT. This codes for CASSAQTGDTEAFF.